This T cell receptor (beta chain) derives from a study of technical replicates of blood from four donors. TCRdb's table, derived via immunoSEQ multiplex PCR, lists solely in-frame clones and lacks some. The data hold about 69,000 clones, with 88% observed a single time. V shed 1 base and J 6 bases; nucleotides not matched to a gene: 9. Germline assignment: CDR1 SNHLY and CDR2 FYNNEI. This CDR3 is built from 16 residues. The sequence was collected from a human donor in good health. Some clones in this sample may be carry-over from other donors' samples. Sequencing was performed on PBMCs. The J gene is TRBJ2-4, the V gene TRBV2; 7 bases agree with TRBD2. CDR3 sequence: CASSEVGLGGGNIQYF. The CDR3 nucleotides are TGTGCCAGCAGTGAAGTGGGGCTGGGGGGGGGAAACATTCAGTACTTC. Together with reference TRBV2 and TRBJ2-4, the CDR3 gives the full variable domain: EPEVTQTPSHQVTQMGQEVILRCVPISNHLYFYWYRQILGQKVEFLVSFYNNEISEKSEIFDDQFSVERPDGSNFTLKIRSTKLEDSAMYFCASSEVGLGGGNIQYFGAGTRLSVL.